The 27 T cell receptor beta chains listed next were all sequenced from one sample in a study of T cell clusters in autoimmune cytopenias. Multiplex touch-down PCR amplified TRB using TRB-A and TRB-B pools in one tube. Each CDR3 protein gets one entry in TCRdb, which reprocessed the multiplex PCR reads and gives no DNA. Its clone listing holds 5,600 or so distinct CDR3 sequences. Some 34,000 genome equivalents of blood DNA were amplified for TRB. These records were also assigned to another study, of T cell repertoires in aging, cancer and after chemotherapy.

The specimen sequenced was peripheral blood. The receptor set was obtained from a human donor in good health.

The rearrangement uses TRBV11-3 and TRBJ2-3. Germline values: CDR1 SGHNT, CDR2 YENEEA. The CDR3 is made up of 15 amino acids. CDR3 region: CASSLGTLSTDTQYF.

The chain couples TRBV5-1 to TRBJ2-3; TCRdb's assignment of TRBD2 cannot be checked, as there is no DNA. This CDR3 comprises 15 residues. Germline values: CDR1 SGHRS, CDR2 YFSETQ. The CDR3 region is CASSLRGGGKDTQYF.

This chain connects TRBV20-1 to TRBJ2-1; TCRdb calls TRBD2, which cannot be checked without DNA. The CDR3 is made up of 15 amino acids. Germline V gene lookup returns CDR1 DFQATT and CDR2 SNEGSKA (reference sequence). The CDR3 here is CSARDWLGRRSEQFF.

CDR3 sequence reads: CASSSILELAYGYTF. V usage is TRBV11-3 and J usage is TRBJ1-2. This CDR3 has 15 amino acids. Germline values: CDR1 SGHNT, CDR2 YENEEA.

The rearrangement links TRBV5-5 to TRBJ2-2; TCRdb's D call, TRBD1, is unchecked because there is no DNA. The length of the CDR3 is 16 residues. The germline gives CDR1 SGHKS, CDR2 YYEKEE (reference sequence). CDR3 sequence reads: CASSFEGGPPTGELFF.

Its frequency marks this clonotype as medium-sized. This rearrangement joins TRBV15 to TRBJ2-7; checking the TCRdb D call of TRBD2 is not possible without DNA. Germline loops: CDR1 LNHNV, CDR2 YYDKDF (reference sequence). The CDR3 contains 16 residues. The CDR3 sequence is CATGTSGGTSSYEQYF.

The gene calls are TRBV10-3 and TRBJ1-2. CDR1 and CDR2 from the germline V gene are ENHRY and SYGVKD. The CDR3 totals 13 residues. This CDR3 is CAISEGVSYGYTF.

By frequency, this clonotype registers medium-sized. This chain joins TRBV5-6 and TRBJ1-2; TCRdb gives TRBD1 as the D gene, but with no DNA this cannot be confirmed. The CDR3 contains 16 residues. CDR1 SGHDT and CDR2 YYEEEE come from the germline V gene. The CDR3 region is CASSSGQGRANYGYTF.

The rearrangement links TRBV6-4 to TRBJ1-2; as DNA is missing, the TRBD1 call by TCRdb cannot be tested. Germline-derived CDR1 and CDR2 are MRHNA and SNTAGT. The CDR3 is 13 residues long. The CDR3 reads CASNRQARHGYTF.

The chain links TRBV12-3 or TRBV12-4 to TRBJ1-6. This CDR3 is built from 16 residues. The CDR3 spells CASSLGGSSYNSPLHF.

In terms of frequency, this clonotype is medium-sized. The chain has TRBV5-4 and TRBJ2-5; TCRdb outputs TRBD1, but without DNA this stays unchecked. This CDR3 contains 15 residues. The germline V gene encodes CDR1 SGHNT and CDR2 YYREEE (reference sequence). The CDR3 protein is CASSDRRGTAETQYF. Full variable domain (missing parts from reference TRBV5-4 and TRBJ2-5): ETGVTQSPTHLIKTRGQQVTLRCSSQSGHNTVSWYQQALGQGPQFIFQYYREEENGRGNFPPRFSGLQFPNYSSELNVNALELDDSALYLCASSDRRGTAETQYFGPGTRLLVL.

The V gene is TRBV5-1, the J gene TRBJ1-3. The CDR3 contains 14 residues. Germline CDR1 reads SGHRS; CDR2 reads YFSETQ. The CDR3 loop is CASSLGRQASTIYF.

This clonotype is classed as medium-sized by frequency. This chain connects TRBV7-6 to TRBJ2-7. The V gene's germline CDR1 is SGHVS and CDR2 FNYEAQ. The CDR3 totals 14 residues. CDR3 sequence: CASSLTESSYEQYF.

This clonotype registers large by frequency. J is TRBJ2-3 and V is TRBV18; TCRdb's D gene call, TRBD1, goes unchecked for lack of DNA. Germline-derived CDR1 and CDR2 are KGHSH and LQKENI. The CDR3 is 17 amino acids. The CDR3 protein is CASSPIQGLGGTDTQYF.

This clonotype counts as medium-sized by frequency. The rearrangement links TRBV5-6 to TRBJ1-2; TCRdb lists TRBD1, though no DNA is available to test this call. This CDR3 is built from 13 residues. Germline loops: CDR1 SGHDT, CDR2 YYEEEE. The CDR3 protein is CASTGQGRGGYTF.

Frequency places this clonotype as large (0.1 to 1%). The chain uses TRBV29-1 and TRBJ2-3; TCRdb names TRBD2, which stays unverified in the absence of DNA. Germline loops: CDR1 SQVTM, CDR2 ANQGSEA. The CDR3 covers 15 residues. CDR3 amino acids: CSVVGSGRAADTQYF.

The CDR3: CASRRAGTDTQYF. The J gene is TRBJ2-3, the V gene TRBV7-9; checking the TCRdb D call of TRBD2 is not possible without DNA. This CDR3 contains 13 residues. Germline assignment: CDR1 SEHNR and CDR2 FQNEAQ (reference sequence).

Measured by frequency, this clonotype is medium-sized. CDR3: CASGRAGTEAFF. The V gene is TRBV30, the J gene TRBJ1-1; TCRdb designates TRBD1, a call that cannot be tested without DNA. The germline gives CDR1 GTSNPN, CDR2 SVGIG (reference sequence). CDR3 size: 12 residues. The full variable domain, in which reference TRBV30 and TRBJ1-1 provide the parts outside the CDR3, is SQTIHQWPATLVQPVGSPLSLECTVEGTSNPNLYWYRQAAGRGLQLLFYSVGIGQISSEVPQNLSASRPQDRQFILSSKKLLLSDSGFYLCASGRAGTEAFFGQGTRLTVV.

This chain connects TRBV13 to TRBJ2-1; TCRdb proposes TRBD2, but this gene call is untestable without DNA. CDR1 is PRHDT, CDR2 FYEKMQ, per germline (reference sequence). The CDR3 covers 13 residues. The CDR3 region is CASSSLARNEQFF.

This chain connects TRBV5-4 to TRBJ1-2. The germline V gene has CDR1 SGHNT and CDR2 YYREEE (reference sequence). The CDR3 spans 13 residues. The CDR3 region is CASSTDGNYGYTF.

According to its frequency, this clonotype is medium-sized. The rearrangement joins TRBV5-4 to TRBJ1-2. The CDR3 is made up of 16 amino acids. Germline V gene sequence: CDR1 SGHNT, CDR2 YYREEE (reference sequence). The CDR3 sequence: CASSLIPGLFDYGYTF.

This clonotype counts as large by frequency. J is TRBJ2-5 and V is TRBV29-1; TCRdb calls TRBD1, which cannot be checked without DNA. The CDR3 loop spans 14 amino acids. Germline CDR1 reads SQVTM; CDR2 reads ANQGSEA. This CDR3 reads CSVASPGAKETQYF.

V usage is TRBV20-1 and J usage is TRBJ1-1. The CDR3 has 12 amino acids. The germline V gene encodes CDR1 DFQATT and CDR2 SNEGSKA (reference sequence). CDR3 loop: CSARGWNTEAFF.

The CDR3 region is CASSLGTGHSGANVLTF. The V and J genes are TRBV11-2 and TRBJ2-6; TCRdb reports TRBD1, a call that lacks DNA to check it against. Germline V gene lookup returns CDR1 SGHAT and CDR2 FQNNGV. The CDR3 is 17 amino acids.

The J gene is TRBJ1-1, the V gene TRBV12-3 or TRBV12-4; TCRdb indicates TRBD1, and absent DNA this call remains unverified. The CDR3 runs 14 residues. The CDR3 sequence is CASSVIQGAAEAFF.

The J gene is TRBJ1-2, the V gene TRBV5-6; as DNA is missing, the TRBD1 call by TCRdb cannot be tested. There are 14 residues in the CDR3. Germline-derived CDR1 and CDR2 are SGHDT and YYEEEE. CDR3 sequence: CASSRPGQNYGYTF.

This clonotype is labeled medium-sized based on frequency. The chain links TRBV12-3 or TRBV12-4 to TRBJ2-6; lacking DNA, the TRBD2 call made by TCRdb goes unchecked. The CDR3 spans 15 residues. CDR3 sequence: CASSLGGAGANVLTF.